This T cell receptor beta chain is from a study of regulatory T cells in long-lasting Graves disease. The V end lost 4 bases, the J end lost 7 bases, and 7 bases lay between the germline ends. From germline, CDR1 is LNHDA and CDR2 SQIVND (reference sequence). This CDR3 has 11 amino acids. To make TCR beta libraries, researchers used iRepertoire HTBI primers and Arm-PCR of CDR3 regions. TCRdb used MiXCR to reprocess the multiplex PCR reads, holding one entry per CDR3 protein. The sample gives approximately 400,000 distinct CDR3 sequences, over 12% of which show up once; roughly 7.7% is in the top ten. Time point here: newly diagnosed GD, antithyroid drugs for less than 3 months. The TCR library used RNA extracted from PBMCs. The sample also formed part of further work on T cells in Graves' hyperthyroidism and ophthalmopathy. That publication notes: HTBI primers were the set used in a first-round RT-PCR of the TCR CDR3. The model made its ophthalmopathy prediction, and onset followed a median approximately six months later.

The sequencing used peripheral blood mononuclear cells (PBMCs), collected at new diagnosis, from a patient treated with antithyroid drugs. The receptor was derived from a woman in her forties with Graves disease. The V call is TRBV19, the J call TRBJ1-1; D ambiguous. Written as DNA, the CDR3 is TGTGCCAGTAGTACAGGTATTGAAGCTTTCTTT. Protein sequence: CASSTGIEAFF.